Listed here are 18 T cell receptor beta chains from one sample, sequenced in a study of T cells expressing NK-cell markers. TCRdb re-called the 5' RACE reads; one entry per CDR3 protein, DNA not given. The specimen's table records about 550,000 distinct CDR3 sequences. Sequenced input: blood T cells: a sorted CD56 or NKG2C T cell subset, CD4+ or CD8+ T cells, or bulk PBMC T cells (not recorded which). Receptors were obtained from a young man in good health.

The V gene is TRBV20-1, the J gene TRBJ2-5. Germline CDR1 reads DFQATT; CDR2 reads SNEGSKA (reference sequence). The CDR3 contains 14 residues. Here the CDR3 reads CSASGGRYQETQYF.

The V gene is TRBV24-1, the J gene TRBJ2-1; TCRdb proposes TRBD1, but this gene call is untestable without DNA. The CDR3 runs 16 residues. Germline CDR1 reads KGHDR; CDR2 reads SFDVKD. CDR3 sequence: CATSDWDLPIYNEQFF.

This rearrangement joins TRBV4-3 to TRBJ1-6; lacking DNA, the TRBD1 call made by TCRdb goes unchecked. The V gene's germline CDR1 is LGHNA and CDR2 YSLEER. CDR3 length: 14 amino acids. This CDR3 reads CASSQQTNREPLHF.

The gene calls are TRBV30 and TRBJ2-7; TCRdb names TRBD1, which stays unverified in the absence of DNA. The germline V gene encodes CDR1 GTSNPN and CDR2 SVGIG (reference sequence). CDR3 size: 15 residues. CDR3 amino acids: CAWSVGAGHLYEQYF. Full variable domain (outside the CDR3, taken from reference TRBV30 and TRBJ2-7): SQTIHQWPATLVQPVGSPLSLECTVEGTSNPNLYWYRQAAGRGLQLLFYSVGIGQISSEVPQNLSASRPQDRQFILSSKKLLLSDSGFYLCAWSVGAGHLYEQYFGPGTRLTVT.

The chain has TRBV2 and TRBJ2-4. This CDR3 is 14 amino acids long. CDR1 SNHLY and CDR2 FYNNEI come from the germline V gene. The CDR3 loop reads CASSDSNTKNIQYF.

The chain joins TRBV12-3 or TRBV12-4 to TRBJ2-3; TCRdb designates TRBD2, a call that cannot be tested without DNA. This CDR3 comprises 17 residues. The CDR3 region is CASSLPGLAGETDTQYF.

V gene TRBV7-8 combines with J gene TRBJ2-1; as DNA is missing, the TRBD2 call by TCRdb cannot be tested. The CDR3 is made up of 15 amino acids. The germline CDR1 and CDR2 sequences are SGHVS and FQNEAQ. The CDR3 spells CASSEGTSRRNEQFF.

This rearrangement joins TRBV7-9 to TRBJ2-5; TCRdb lists TRBD2, though no DNA is available to test this call. Per the germline V gene, CDR1 is SEHNR and CDR2 is FQNEAQ (reference sequence). CDR3 length equals 16 residues. This CDR3 reads CASSLGFAGGQETQYF.

The chain recombines TRBV15 with TRBJ2-7. The germline CDR1 and CDR2 sequences are LNHNV and YYDKDF (reference sequence). The CDR3 is made up of 14 amino acids. CDR3 region: CATSRSGSRYEQYF.

The V and J genes are TRBV20-1 and TRBJ2-5; TCRdb gives TRBD1 as the D gene, but with no DNA this cannot be confirmed. This CDR3 spans 15 amino acids. Germline CDR1 DFQATT, CDR2 SNEGSKA (reference sequence). The CDR3 is CSAITGGWVAETQYF.

V is TRBV5-1 and J is TRBJ2-4; TCRdb outputs TRBD1, but without DNA this stays unchecked. Germline loops: CDR1 SGHRS, CDR2 YFSETQ. The CDR3 is 16 residues long. CDR3 protein: CASSLGQGIAKNIQYF.

The rearrangement joins TRBV29-1 to TRBJ2-1; TCRdb's D call of TRBD1 is untestable without DNA. The germline gives CDR1 SQVTM, CDR2 ANQGSEA. This CDR3 comprises 16 residues. The CDR3 loop reads CSVEGLRGGGNNEQFF.

The CDR3 spells CASSFLLPQETQYF. The V call is TRBV7-9, the J call TRBJ2-5. The CDR3 runs 14 residues. CDR1 and CDR2 (germline): SEHNR, FQNEAQ (reference sequence).

The chain combines TRBV12-3 or TRBV12-4 with TRBJ2-2; TCRdb returns TRBD1, unconfirmable since there is no DNA. The CDR3 covers 15 residues. The CDR3 loop is CASSYRGRSTGELFF.

Here the CDR3 reads CASSRGGLRIQYF. The chain recombines TRBV9 with TRBJ2-4; TCRdb reports TRBD2, a call that lacks DNA to check it against. The germline V gene has CDR1 SGDLS and CDR2 YYNGEE. This CDR3 has 13 residues.

The chain couples TRBV7-8 to TRBJ2-3; lacking DNA, the TRBD2 call made by TCRdb goes unchecked. This CDR3 spans 19 amino acids. Germline V gene sequence: CDR1 SGHVS, CDR2 FQNEAQ. The CDR3 spells CASSFPTSGRDLSTDTQYF.

V gene TRBV6-5 combines with J gene TRBJ1-4; checking the TCRdb D call of TRBD1 is not possible without DNA. The CDR3 extends over 15 amino acids. Germline CDR1 and CDR2: MNHEY and SVGAGI. This chain's CDR3 is CASSPPDRGGEKLFF.

The chain joins TRBV6-2 or TRBV6-3 to TRBJ2-7; TCRdb names TRBD1, which stays unverified in the absence of DNA. CDR3 length: 13 residues. Per germline, CDR1 MNHEY and CDR2 SVGEGT. The CDR3 protein is CARHRDRGLEQYF.